The entry below gives a single TCR beta chain sequence along with its context. CDR1 and CDR2 from the germline V gene are MNHEY and SVGAGI. V trimming: 6 bases; J trimming: 2 bases; junction bases outside the gene matches: 4. The CDR3 is 15 amino acids. The entry originates in a study of blood T cell repertoires in COVID-19. Turning to the study itself: The United States, Italy and Spain were the sources of the acute and convalescent COVID-19 samples. The cDNA or gDNA used as material had been derived from T cells, B-cell-depleted T cells, or PBMCs.

Methods used by the authors: For nucleated cells, counts were estimated from reference gene primer amplification. Produced via immunoSEQ multiplex PCR; TCRdb's table is partial and in-frame only. Clonal size and the V and J genes are those of that table, whereas D and trimming came from the DNA. The data contain 130,000 to 150,000 clones, about 80% of them singletons. The origin of this receptor is a woman of 80 years or more with acute or convalescent COVID-19. The V gene is TRBV6-5, the J gene TRBJ1-5; 10 bases are shared with TRBD1. Sequencing input: peripheral blood. The CDR3 here is CASRDRGYGNQPQHF. The CDR3, as DNA: TGTGCCAGCAGGGACAGGGGGTATGGCAATCAGCCCCAGCATTTT.